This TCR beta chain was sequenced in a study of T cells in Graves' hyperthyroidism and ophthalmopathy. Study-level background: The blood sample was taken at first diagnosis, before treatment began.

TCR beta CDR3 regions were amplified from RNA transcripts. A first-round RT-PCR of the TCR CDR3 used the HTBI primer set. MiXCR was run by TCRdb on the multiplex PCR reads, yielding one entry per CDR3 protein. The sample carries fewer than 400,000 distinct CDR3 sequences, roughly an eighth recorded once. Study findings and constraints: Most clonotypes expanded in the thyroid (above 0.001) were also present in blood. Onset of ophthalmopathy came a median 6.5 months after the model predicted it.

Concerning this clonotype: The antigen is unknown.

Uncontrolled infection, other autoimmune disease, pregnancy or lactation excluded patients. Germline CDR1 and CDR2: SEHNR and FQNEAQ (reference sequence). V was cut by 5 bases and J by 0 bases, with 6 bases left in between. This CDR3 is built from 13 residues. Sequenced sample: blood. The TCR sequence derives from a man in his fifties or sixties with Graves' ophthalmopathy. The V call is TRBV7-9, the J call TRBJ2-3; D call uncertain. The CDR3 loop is CASSITSTDTQYF. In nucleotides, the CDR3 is TGTGCCAGCAGCATAACAAGCACAGATACGCAGTATTTT. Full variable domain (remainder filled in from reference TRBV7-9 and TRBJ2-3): DTGVSQNPRHKITKRGQNVTFRCDPISEHNRLYWYRQTLGQGPEFLTYFQNEAQLEKSRLLSDRFSAERPKGSFSTLEIQRTEQGDSAMYLCASSITSTDTQYFGPGTRLTVL.